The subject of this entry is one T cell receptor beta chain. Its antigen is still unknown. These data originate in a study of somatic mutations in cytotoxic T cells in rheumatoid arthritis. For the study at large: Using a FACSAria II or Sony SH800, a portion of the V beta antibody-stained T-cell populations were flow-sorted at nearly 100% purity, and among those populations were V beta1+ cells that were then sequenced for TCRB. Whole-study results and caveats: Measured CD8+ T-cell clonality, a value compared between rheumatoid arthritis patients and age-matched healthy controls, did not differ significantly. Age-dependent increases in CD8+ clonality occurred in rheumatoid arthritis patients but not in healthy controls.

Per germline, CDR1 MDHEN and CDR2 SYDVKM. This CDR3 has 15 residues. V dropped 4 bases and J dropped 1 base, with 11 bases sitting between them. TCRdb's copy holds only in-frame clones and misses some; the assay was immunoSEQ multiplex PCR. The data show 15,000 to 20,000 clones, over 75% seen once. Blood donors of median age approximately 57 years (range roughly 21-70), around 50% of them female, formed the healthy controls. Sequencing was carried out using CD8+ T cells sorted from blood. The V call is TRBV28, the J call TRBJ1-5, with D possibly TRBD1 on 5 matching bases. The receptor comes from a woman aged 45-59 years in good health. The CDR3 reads CASSSGPGSNQPQHF. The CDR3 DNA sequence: TGTGCCAGCAGTTCGGGACCGGGAAGCAATCAGCCCCAGCATTTT.